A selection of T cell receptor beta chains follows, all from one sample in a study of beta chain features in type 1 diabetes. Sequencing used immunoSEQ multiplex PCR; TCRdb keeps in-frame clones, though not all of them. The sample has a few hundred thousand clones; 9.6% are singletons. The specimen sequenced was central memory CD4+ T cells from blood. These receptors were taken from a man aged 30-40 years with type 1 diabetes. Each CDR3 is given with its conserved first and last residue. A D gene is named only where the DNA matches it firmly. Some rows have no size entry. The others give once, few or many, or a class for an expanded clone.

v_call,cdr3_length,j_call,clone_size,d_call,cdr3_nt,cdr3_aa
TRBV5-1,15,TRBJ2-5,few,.,TGCGCCACCTCCCTGGAGGGATCGTACCAAGAGACCCAGTACTTC,CATSLEGSYQETQYF
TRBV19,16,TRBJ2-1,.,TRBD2,TGTGCCAGTAGTATATGGGCTAGCGGGGCTTACAATGAGCAGTTCTTC,CASSIWASGAYNEQFF
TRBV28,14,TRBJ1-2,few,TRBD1,TGTGCCAGCAGTACCCCGGGACAGGGGAATGGCTACACCTTC,CASSTPGQGNGYTF
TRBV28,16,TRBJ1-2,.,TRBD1,TGTGCCAGCAGAGGCCCGGGACAGCACATTTCCTATGGCTACACCTTC,CASRGPGQHISYGYTF
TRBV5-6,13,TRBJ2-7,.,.,TGTGCCAGCAGCCCGCCCGGGCGTGGCGAGCAGTACTTC,CASSPPGRGEQYF
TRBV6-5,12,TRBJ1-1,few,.,TGTGCCATCCCGGGGGGGGACACTGAAGCTTTCTTT,CAIPGGDTEAFF
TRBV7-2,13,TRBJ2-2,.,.,TGTGCCAGCAGCTTGTCCAACACCGGGGAGCTGTTTTTT,CASSLSNTGELFF
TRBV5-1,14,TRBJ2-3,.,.,TGCGCCAGCAGCCTACGACTAGGGGCAGATACGCAGTATTTT,CASSLRLGADTQYF
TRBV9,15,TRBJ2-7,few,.,TGTGCCAGCAGCGTGGCCTGGGACACCTCCTACGAGCAGTACTTC,CASSVAWDTSYEQYF
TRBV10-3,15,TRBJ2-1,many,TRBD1,TGTGCCATCAGTGATATGGGGGACAGCTACAATGAGCAGTTCTTC,CAISDMGDSYNEQFF
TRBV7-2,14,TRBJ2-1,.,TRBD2,TGTGCCAGCAGCTTCACCCTAGCGGGAGCCTCCCGTTTCTTC,CASSFTLAGASRFF
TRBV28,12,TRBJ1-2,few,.,TGTGCCAGCAGTTTAGAAGTCTATGGCTACACCTTC,CASSLEVYGYTF
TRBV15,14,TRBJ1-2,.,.,TGTGCCACCAGCAGAGATCGCAGGGTTTATGGCTACACCTTC,CATSRDRRVYGYTF
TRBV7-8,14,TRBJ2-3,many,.,TGTGCCAGCAGCTTAAACCGGCTGGGGGATACGCAGTATTTT,CASSLNRLGDTQYF
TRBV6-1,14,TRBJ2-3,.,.,TGTGCCAGCAGGAGCGAAATGGGCACAGATACGCAGTATTTT,CASRSEMGTDTQYF
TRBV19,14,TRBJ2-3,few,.,TGTGCCAGTAGTAATAGAATGGGGGCAGATACGCAGTATTTT,CASSNRMGADTQYF
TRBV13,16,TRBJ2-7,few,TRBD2,TGTGCCAGCAGCCCGCGGGATAGCGGGAGCTCCTACGAGCAGTACTTC,CASSPRDSGSSYEQYF
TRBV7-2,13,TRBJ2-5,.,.,TGTGCCAGCAGCTTTAAGGGTAGGGAGACCCAGTACTTC,CASSFKGRETQYF
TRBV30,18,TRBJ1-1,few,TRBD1,TGTGCCTGGAGTCGTGGTCGACAGGGGGCTAGCTTGAACACTGAAGCTTTCTTT,CAWSRGRQGASLNTEAFF
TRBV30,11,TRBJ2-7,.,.,TGTGCCTGGAGTGTACGGTACGAGCAGTACTTC,CAWSVRYEQYF
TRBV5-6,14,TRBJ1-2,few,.,TGTGCCAGCACCGCAGGAAGGGTTGACTATGGCTACACCTTC,CASTAGRVDYGYTF
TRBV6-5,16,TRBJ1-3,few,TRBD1,TGTGCCAGCAGTTTGACAGGGGCAAACTCTGGAAACACCATATATTTT,CASSLTGANSGNTIYF
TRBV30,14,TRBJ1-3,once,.,TGTGCCTGGAGTGTAAGTGGACTTACGAACACCATATATTTT,CAWSVSGLTNTIYF
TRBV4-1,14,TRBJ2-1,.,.,TGCGCCAGCAGCCCGCCGCCCCCGGCTAATGAGCAGTTCTTC,CASSPPPPANEQFF
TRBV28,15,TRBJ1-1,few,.,TGTGCCAGCAGTCCCCCAGGGGCTGTGAACACTGAAGCTTTCTTT,CASSPPGAVNTEAFF
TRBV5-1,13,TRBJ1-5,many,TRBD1,TGCGCCAGCAGCCCCGACAGGGACCAGCCCCAGCATTTT,CASSPDRDQPQHF
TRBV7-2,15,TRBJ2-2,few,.,TGTGCCAGCAGCTTTAGGGGAAAGGGCACCGGGGAGCTGTTTTTT,CASSFRGKGTGELFF
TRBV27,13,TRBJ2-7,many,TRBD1,TGTGCCAGCAGTCAGTCCCAATACAGGGGAAAGTACTTC,CASSQSQYRGKYF